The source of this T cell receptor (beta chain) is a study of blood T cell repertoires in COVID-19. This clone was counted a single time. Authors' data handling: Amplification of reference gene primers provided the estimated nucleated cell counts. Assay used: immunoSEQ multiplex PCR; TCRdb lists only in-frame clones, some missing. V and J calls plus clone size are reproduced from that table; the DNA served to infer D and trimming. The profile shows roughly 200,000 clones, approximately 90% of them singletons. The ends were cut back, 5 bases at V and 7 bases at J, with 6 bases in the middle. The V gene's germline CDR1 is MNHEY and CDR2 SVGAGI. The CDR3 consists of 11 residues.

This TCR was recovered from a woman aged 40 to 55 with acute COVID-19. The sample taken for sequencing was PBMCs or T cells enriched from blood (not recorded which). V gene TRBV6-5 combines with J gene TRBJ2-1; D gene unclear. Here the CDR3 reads CASSHGNEQFF. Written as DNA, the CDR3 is TGTGCCAGCAGTCACGGGAATGAGCAGTTCTTC.